These T cell receptor beta chains were read from a single sample in a study of cytomegalovirus exposure and HLA in healthy donors. The repertoire was sequenced with immunoSEQ multiplex PCR; TCRdb's copy has only in-frame clones and lacks some. The data hold 130,000 or so clones, with about 81% observed a single time. The sequenced sample was PBMCs. Receptors were obtained from a man aged 40-50 years in good health and CMV-seronegative. Each CDR3 is given with its conserved first and last residue.

J gene	V gene	CDR3 protein
TRBJ2-3	TRBV19	CASSKGTSGTSTDTQYF
TRBJ2-1	TRBV10-3	CAISEWTGRNEQFF
TRBJ1-1	TRBV6-6	CASSYSREGQGAFF
TRBJ2-3	TRBV27	CASSRQGSDTQYF
TRBJ1-2	TRBV5-1	CASSLESAGGYTF
TRBJ1-5	TRBV2	CASSERTVNQPQHF
TRBJ2-1	TRBV18	CASSPTASNEQFF
TRBJ1-2	TRBV27	CASSLMATGGVGGGYTF
TRBJ2-7	TRBV7-6	CASSLDGSRPSYEQYF
TRBJ2-7	TRBV28	CASSPPAGGRYEQYF
TRBJ2-1	TRBV9	CASSEPASGSMPNEQFF
TRBJ2-7	TRBV2	CASTSGFPGEQYF
TRBJ2-5	TRBV6-6	CASSYGDKGRETQYF
TRBJ2-2	TRBV19	CATRAAGTGELFF
TRBJ1-2	TRBV7-6	CASSLGGGRGYTF
TRBJ2-2	TRBV6-7	CASPQGGARGPVAETGELFF
TRBJ1-1	TRBV5-4	CASSFRDRGTEAFF
TRBJ2-5	TRBV7-2	CASSLGDSEETQYF
TRBJ1-4	TRBV25-1	CASSTIDSYEKLFF
TRBJ2-2	TRBV27	CASSFFTGRELFF
TRBJ2-7	TRBV2	CASSVAGFEQYF
TRBJ2-2	TRBV7-2	CASSLKQGARVGELFF
TRBJ1-2	TRBV9	CASAPRINYGYTF
TRBJ2-3	TRBV5-8	CASSLGGGEGSDTQYF
TRBJ2-3	TRBV7-2	CASSSTGTTTDTQYF
TRBJ2-1	TRBV28	CASSPGLVKNEQFF
TRBJ1-4	TRBV18	CASCDDSFGKLFF
TRBJ2-2	TRBV2	CASSGTGNTGELFF
TRBJ1-4	TRBV9	CASSVGWGNNEKLFF
TRBJ1-1	TRBV5-1	CASSSSIREVGAFF
TRBJ2-3	TRBV5-4	CASSLVRGSTDTQYF
TRBJ2-1	TRBV6-5	CASSSGLAGEQFF
NA	TRBV5-8	CASSLGGTVYEQYF
TRBJ2-3	TRBV6-6	CASSLAGLQYF
TRBJ1-2	TRBV19	CASSTGYGYTF
TRBJ2-2	TRBV15	CATSLDRAYTGELFF
TRBJ1-1	TRBV2	CASRRTGGENTEAFF
TRBJ2-6	TRBV7-6	CASSLLSSGANGLTF
TRBJ1-6	TRBV15	CATSYQGARDSPLHF
TRBJ2-2	TRBV29-1	CSATMSANTGELFF
TRBJ1-3	TRBV5-6	CASSARQGSTIYF
TRBJ2-7	TRBV30	CAWSSTTYEQYF
TRBJ1-2	TRBV30	CAGPIQGPLYGYTF
TRBJ2-1	TRBV4-3	CASSQDPPSLINTYNEQFF
TRBJ1-5	TRBV6-6	CASSYVYRAAQHF
TRBJ2-7	TRBV7-2	CASSFEVTLPPYEQYF
TRBJ1-2	TRBV5-6	CASSLDRAYGYTF